Included here is one T cell receptor (beta chain) sequence, with context. This record comes from a study of CD8 T cells in Susac syndrome. V lost 6 bases, J lost 4 bases, and 13 bases lay in between. CDR3 length: 13 amino acids. Germline CDR1 reads DFQATT; CDR2 reads SNEGSKA (reference sequence). Random hexamers were used to reverse transcribe the RNA input (about 0.5 to 1 ug). The TCR beta CDR3 was amplified by immunoSEQ multiplex PCR across 54 Vbeta, 13 Jbeta. TCRdb reprocessed the immunoSEQ multiplex PCR reads via MiXCR and lists one record per CDR3 protein. The profile shows 200,000 or so distinct CDR3 sequences, about 94% of them singletons.

The sequence came from a human donor with multiple sclerosis. This sequence joins TRBV20-1 and TRBJ2-1; D may correspond to TRBD1 or TRBD2 (7 bases each). The sequenced sample consisted of CD8+ T cells from PBMCs. CDR3 coding DNA: TGCAGTGCCAGGGGGAGGGGGTACAATGAGCAGTTCTTC. Translated, it gives CSARGRGYNEQFF.